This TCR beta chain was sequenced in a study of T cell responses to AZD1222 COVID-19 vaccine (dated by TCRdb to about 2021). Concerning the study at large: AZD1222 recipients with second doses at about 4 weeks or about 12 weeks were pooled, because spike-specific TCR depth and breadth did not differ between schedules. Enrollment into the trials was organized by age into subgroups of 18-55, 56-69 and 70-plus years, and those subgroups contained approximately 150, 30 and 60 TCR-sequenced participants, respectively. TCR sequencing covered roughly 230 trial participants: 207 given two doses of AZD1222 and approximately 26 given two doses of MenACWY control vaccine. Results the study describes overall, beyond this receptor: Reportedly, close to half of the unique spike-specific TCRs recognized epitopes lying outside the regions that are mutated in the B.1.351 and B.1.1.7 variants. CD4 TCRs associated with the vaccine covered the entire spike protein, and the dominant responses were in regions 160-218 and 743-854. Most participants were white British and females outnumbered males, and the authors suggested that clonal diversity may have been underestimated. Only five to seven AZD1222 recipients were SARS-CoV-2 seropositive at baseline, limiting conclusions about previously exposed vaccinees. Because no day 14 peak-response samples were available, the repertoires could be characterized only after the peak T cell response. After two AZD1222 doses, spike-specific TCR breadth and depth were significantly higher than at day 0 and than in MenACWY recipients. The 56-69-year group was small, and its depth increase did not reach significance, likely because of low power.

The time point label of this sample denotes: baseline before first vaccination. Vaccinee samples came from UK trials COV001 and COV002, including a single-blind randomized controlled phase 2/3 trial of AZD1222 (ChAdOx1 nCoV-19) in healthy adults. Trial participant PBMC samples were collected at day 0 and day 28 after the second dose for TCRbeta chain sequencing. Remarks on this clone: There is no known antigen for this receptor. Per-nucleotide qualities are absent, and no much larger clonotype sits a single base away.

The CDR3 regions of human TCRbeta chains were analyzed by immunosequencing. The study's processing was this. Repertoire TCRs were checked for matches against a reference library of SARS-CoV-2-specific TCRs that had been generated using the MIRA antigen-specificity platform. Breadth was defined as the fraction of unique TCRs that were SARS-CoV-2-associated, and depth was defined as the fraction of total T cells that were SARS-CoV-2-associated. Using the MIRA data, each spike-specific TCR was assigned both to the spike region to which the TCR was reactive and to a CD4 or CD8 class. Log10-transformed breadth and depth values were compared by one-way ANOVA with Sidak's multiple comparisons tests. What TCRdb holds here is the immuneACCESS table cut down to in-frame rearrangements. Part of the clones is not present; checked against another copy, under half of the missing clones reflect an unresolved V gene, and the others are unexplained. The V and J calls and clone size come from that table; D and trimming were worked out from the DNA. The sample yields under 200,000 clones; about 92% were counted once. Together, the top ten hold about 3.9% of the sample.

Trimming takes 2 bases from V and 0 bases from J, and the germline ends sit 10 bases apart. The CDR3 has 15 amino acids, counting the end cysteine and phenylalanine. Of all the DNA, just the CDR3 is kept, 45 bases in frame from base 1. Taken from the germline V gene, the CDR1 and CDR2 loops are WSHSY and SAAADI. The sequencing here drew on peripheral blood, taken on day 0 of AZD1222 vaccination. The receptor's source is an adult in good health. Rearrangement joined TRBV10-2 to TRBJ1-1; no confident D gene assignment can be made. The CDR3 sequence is CASSESPYLNTEAFF. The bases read TGCGCCAGCAGTGAGAGTCCGTATTTGAACACTGAAGCTTTCTTT.